These T cell receptor beta chains were read from a single sample in a study of identical twins. TCRdb used MiXCR to reprocess the 5' RACE reads, holding one entry per CDR3 protein. The top ten clones hold 6% to 9% of a sample with some 320,000 distinct CDR3 sequences, about 12% of them seen once. The sample was also reused in another study, on yellow fever vaccine responses in identical twins.

The sequencing input was CD8+ T cells sorted from blood. The receptors were gathered from a woman between 18 and 29 years old in good health. Each CDR3 is given with its conserved first and last residue. A D gene is named only where the DNA matches it firmly. Rows give clone size only sometimes, using once, few, many, or a class for an expanded clone.

17,TRBV28,-,TRBJ2-3,many,TGTGCCAGCAGTCACAGCCAGCAGGGACTGAGCACAGATACGCAGTATTTT,CASSHSQQGLSTDTQYF
17,TRBV7-6,-,TRBJ2-1,-,TGTGCCAGCAGCTTAGAGGCCCAGGTATTGTCCTACAATGAGCAGTTCTTC,CASSLEAQVLSYNEQFF
15,TRBV7-8,TRBD2,TRBJ2-7,few,TGTGCCAGCAGCTTACCTAGCGGGACTTACTACGAGCAGTACTTC,CASSLPSGTYYEQYF
15,TRBV4-1,TRBD1,TRBJ2-2,-,TGCGCCAGCAGCCTTAGGACAGGGCGGGCCGGGGAGCTGTTTTTT,CASSLRTGRAGELFF
15,TRBV20-1,-,TRBJ2-3,-,TGCAGTGGCCGTGAATTAGGGCCGGTTTTTAATACGCAGTATTTT,CSGRELGPVFNTQYF
12,TRBV2,-,TRBJ2-1,-,TGTGCCAGCCGGGGCGGAGCGAATGAGCAGTTCTTC,CASRGGANEQFF
15,TRBV27,-,TRBJ2-1,few,TGTGCCAGCAGTTTGTTGCCGAGCTCCTACAATGAGCAGTTCTTC,CASSLLPSSYNEQFF
14,TRBV12-3/TRBV12-4,-,TRBJ2-1,few,TGTGCCAGCAGCCCAGCGGCTCGGGGAAGTGAGCAGTTCTTC,CASSPAARGSEQFF
12,TRBV5-1,-,TRBJ1-2,-,TGCGCCAGCAGCCGGGACGCCTATGGCTACACCTTC,CASSRDAYGYTF
14,TRBV10-3,TRBD2,TRBJ2-7,many,TGTGCCATCAAACCTAGCGGGGAAGCCTACGAGCAGTACTTC,CAIKPSGEAYEQYF
15,TRBV11-2,-,TRBJ1-4,few,TGTGCCAGCAGCTTAGATCTAGCGGGTTCTGAAAAACTGTTTTTT,CASSLDLAGSEKLFF
14,TRBV29-1,-,TRBJ1-5,-,TGCAGCGTCAACCCACTGGAGGGGCATCAGCCCCAGCATTTT,CSVNPLEGHQPQHF
16,TRBV11-2,-,TRBJ2-1,-,TGTGCCAGCAGCTTAGAAGTGGAGAGCTCCTACAATGAGCAGTTCTTC,CASSLEVESSYNEQFF
14,TRBV9,-,TRBJ1-2,-,TGTGCCAGCAGCTTGGGGAATCCGGACTATGGCTACACCTTC,CASSLGNPDYGYTF
16,TRBV20-1,TRBD2,TRBJ2-2,many,TGCAGTGCTAGAGACCCAGGACTAGCGGAGGTCGGGGAGCTGTTTTTT,CSARDPGLAEVGELFF
15,TRBV11-2,TRBD2,TRBJ2-3,many,TGTGCCAGCAGCCCGCTAGCGGGGAGCACAGATACGCAGTATTTT,CASSPLAGSTDTQYF
13,TRBV6-6,-,TRBJ2-2,-,TGTGCCAGCAGTTACTCACCCCCAGGGGAGCTGTTTTTT,CASSYSPPGELFF
18,TRBV6-2/TRBV6-3,TRBD2,TRBJ2-1,-,TGTGCCAGCAGTCAACGGACTAGCGGGGGGGCAGTCTACAATGAGCAGTTCTTC,CASSQRTSGGAVYNEQFF
16,TRBV11-3,-,TRBJ1-5,many,TGTGCCAGCAGCTTAGTAGGGAGGTATAGCAATCAGCCCCAGCATTTT,CASSLVGRYSNQPQHF
16,TRBV6-5,TRBD1,TRBJ2-2,few,TGTGCCAGCAGTTACTCCACAGGGGGCGCGAACGGGGAGCTGTTTTTT,CASSYSTGGANGELFF
15,TRBV7-9,-,TRBJ2-3,-,TGTGCCAGCAGCTTAGCACAGGGTAGGACAGATACGCAGTATTTT,CASSLAQGRTDTQYF
13,TRBV12-3/TRBV12-4,-,TRBJ2-5,few,TGTGCCAGCACCGGGGAGATTCAAGAGACCCAGTACTTC,CASTGEIQETQYF